Below are 21 T cell receptor beta chains sequenced from a single sample in a study of cytotoxic CD8 clonotypes in ibrutinib-treated CLL. Profiling relied on immunoSEQ multiplex PCR, and the TCRdb table lists in-frame clones only, not all of them. The sample shows under 150,000 clones, 80% of them seen only once. The specimen was PBMCs, collected after 36 months of ibrutinib treatment. Receptor source: a human donor with chronic lymphocytic leukemia.

The J gene is TRBJ2-2, the V gene TRBV18; D gene ambiguous. This CDR3 has 13 amino acids. Germline V gene data show CDR1 as KGHSH and CDR2 as LQKENI. Deletions cut 3 bases from V and 3 bases from J, with 5 bases between. CDR3 sequence (DNA): TGTGCCAGCTCACCCGCTGACACCGGGGAGCTGTTTTTT. It specifies CASSPADTGELFF. Supplemented by reference TRBV18 and TRBJ2-2, the full variable domain reads NAGVMQNPRHLVRRRGQEARLRCSPMKGHSHVYWYRQLPEEGLKFMVYLQKENIIDESGMPKERFSAEFPKEGPSILRIQQVVRGDSAAYFCASSPADTGELFFGEGSRLTVL.

V gene TRBV19 combines with J gene TRBJ2-7; 11 bases line up with TRBD2. Germline values: CDR1 LNHDA, CDR2 SQIVND (reference sequence). This CDR3 is built from 17 residues. V was clipped by 2 bases and J by 1 base; unmatched bases: 7. The CDR3 bases are TGTGCCAGTAGTATACTAGCGGGAGGAGATTGGTCCTACGAGCAGTACTTC. Translated, it gives CASSILAGGDWSYEQYF.

CDR3: CASTSGTGNTGELFF. The CDR3 DNA follows: TGTGCCAGCACTTCCGGGACAGGCAACACCGGGGAGCTGTTTTTT. This sequence joins TRBV27 and TRBJ2-2; TRBD1 matches at 8 bases. Germline V lookup: CDR1 MNHEY, CDR2 SMNVEV (reference sequence). Trimming removed 7 bases from V and 2 bases from J; junction bases left unmatched: 6. The CDR3 is 15 residues long.

The chain employs TRBV29-1 and TRBJ1-1; the D is unclear. The CDR3 is made up of 13 amino acids. Germline CDR1 SQVTM, CDR2 ANQGSEA. The ends were cut back, 4 bases at V and 8 bases at J, with 17 bases in the middle. In DNA, the CDR3 is TGCAGCGTTGGGGGAGGTGGTGGGAGAGAAGCTTTCTTT. It yields the protein CSVGGGGGREAFF.

This chain joins TRBV5-6 and TRBJ2-5; D remains ambiguous. In germline, CDR1 is SGHDT, CDR2 YYEEEE. This CDR3 comprises 15 residues. Trimming took off 0 bases at V and 3 bases at J, with 12 bases between the two ends. This chain's CDR3 is CASSLVWQVKETQYF. Written as DNA, the CDR3 is TGTGCCAGCAGCTTGGTCTGGCAGGTAAAAGAGACCCAGTACTTC. The variable domain in full, with the rest retrieved from reference TRBV5-6 and TRBJ2-5, is DAGVTQSPTHLIKTRGQQVTLRCSPKSGHDTVSWYQQALGQGPQFIFQYYEEEERQRGNFPDRFSGHQFPNYSSELNVNALLLGDSALYLCASSLVWQVKETQYFGPGTRLLVL.

The chain has TRBV18 and TRBJ2-1; the match to TRBD2 covers 8 bases. The CDR3 covers 18 residues. Germline trimming cut 1 base from V and 0 bases from J; bases unmatched to any gene: 8. The germline gives CDR1 KGHSH, CDR2 LQKENI. The chain's CDR3 is CASSPHPPGRGSYNEQFF. DNA of the CDR3: TGTGCCAGCTCACCACACCCCCCCGGGAGGGGCTCCTACAATGAGCAGTTCTTC.

The rearrangement joins TRBV7-2 to TRBJ1-1; 8 bases map to TRBD1. Germline CDR1 is SGHTA and CDR2 is FQGNSA. This CDR3 region has 14 residues. V lost 5 bases to trimming and J lost 1 base; unmatched junction nucleotides: 3. CDR3 sequence: CASSETGGNTEAFF. The CDR3 DNA sequence: TGTGCCAGCAGCGAAACAGGGGGGAACACTGAAGCTTTCTTT.

The V gene is TRBV7-9, the J gene TRBJ1-5; D may be TRBD1 (5 bases). The germline CDR1 and CDR2 sequences are SEHNR and FQNEAQ (reference sequence). V lost 2 bases to trimming and J lost 8 bases, with 13 bases between them. The CDR3 loop spans 14 amino acids. Here the CDR3 reads CASSLRGSIEPQHF. Here the CDR3 DNA reads TGTGCCAGCAGCTTAAGGGGAAGCATAGAGCCCCAGCATTTT.

This clone was seen a handful of times. This rearrangement joins TRBV9 to TRBJ1-1; 8 bases line up with TRBD1. Germline assignment: CDR1 SGDLS and CDR2 YYNGEE. The CDR3 contains 12 residues. V dropped 3 bases and J dropped 8; count of bases not matched to a gene: 3. CDR3 DNA: TGTGCCAGCAGCGCCCAGGGGGCCGAAGCTTTCTTT. The encoded protein is CASSAQGAEAFF.

CDR3 sequence reads: CASSLPGGYEQYF. The CDR3 region has the DNA TGCGCCAGCAGCTTGCCAGGGGGCTACGAGCAGTACTTC. The chain combines TRBV5-1 with TRBJ2-7, with 7 bases that match TRBD1. With 1 base clipped from V and 3 bases from J, the junction kept 1 base outside the gene matches. CDR1 and CDR2 (germline): SGHRS, YFSETQ. The CDR3 consists of 13 residues.

This rearrangement joins TRBV27 to TRBJ2-1; D remains unclear. Germline loops: CDR1 MNHEY, CDR2 SMNVEV (reference sequence). V was clipped by 6 bases and J by 3 bases, with 9 bases between them. There are 13 residues in the CDR3. CDR3 DNA: TGTGCCAGCAGGGACCACCTCTACAATGAGCAGTTCTTC. Its protein is CASRDHLYNEQFF.

J is TRBJ2-3 and V is TRBV19; D is uncertain. CDR1 LNHDA and CDR2 SQIVND come from the germline V gene (reference sequence). V lost 2 bases, J lost 5 bases, and 2 bases lay in between. The CDR3 spans 11 residues. The CDR3 region is CASSIIDTQYF. The CDR3 nucleotides are TGTGCCAGTAGTATAATAGATACGCAGTATTTT.

This clone was seen a single time. The rearrangement links TRBV25-1 to TRBJ2-3, with 12 bases matching TRBD2. The CDR3 runs 16 residues. The ends lost 2 bases at V and 4 bases at J; junction bases unmatched: 4. Germline CDR1 reads MGHDK; CDR2 reads SYGVNS. In DNA form, the CDR3 reads TGTGCCAGCAGTGAAGCTAGCGGGAGGGCCGCAGATACGCAGTATTTT. Amino acid sequence: CASSEASGRAADTQYF.

This clone has a handful of counts. The chain carries TRBV28 and TRBJ1-5, with D unclear. The CDR3 has 13 residues. Germline values: CDR1 MDHEN, CDR2 SYDVKM. The V end lost 2 bases, the J end lost 7 bases, and 9 bases lay between the germline ends. CDR3 nucleotides: TGTGCCAGCAGTTTACCACAATGGCAGCCCCAGCATTTT. This codes for CASSLPQWQPQHF.

In this sample, this clone turned up a few times. V usage is TRBV30 and J usage is TRBJ2-3; TRBD2 aligns across 15 bases. Germline V lookup: CDR1 GTSNPN, CDR2 SVGIG (reference sequence). The CDR3 covers 15 residues. Losses at the gene ends were 2 bases for V and 8 bases for J; bases not matched to a gene: 5. The chain's CDR3 is CAWSRTSGRGGTQYF. The CDR3, as DNA: TGTGCCTGGAGTCGGACTAGCGGGAGGGGAGGTACGCAGTATTTT.

The chain has TRBV5-1 and TRBJ2-7, with TRBD2 matching over 8 bases. CDR3 length: 18 residues. Germline V gene sequence: CDR1 SGHRS, CDR2 YFSETQ. After removal of 2 bases from V and 0 bases from J, the junction contained 13 bases not matched to a gene. The DNA of the CDR3 is TGCGCCAGCAGCTTCAAGATTCCGGGACTAGGGAGCTCCTACGAGCAGTACTTC. It translates to CASSFKIPGLGSSYEQYF.

This clone appeared a single time. This chain uses TRBV4-1 with TRBJ1-2; 11 nucleotides match TRBD1. The J segment lost 8 bases and the V segment lost 3 bases, leaving 8 bases of the junction unmatched. Germline V CDR1 and CDR2: MGHRA, YSYEKL. The CDR3 length is 15 residues. CDR3 region: CASSHTGTGGYGYTF. The CDR3 DNA follows: TGCGCCAGCAGCCACACCGGGACAGGGGGTTACGGCTACACCTTC.

This chain uses TRBV10-1 with TRBJ2-2; no clear D gene. There are 13 residues in the CDR3. Trimming cost V 4 bases and J 6 bases, with 9 bases left between them. CDR1 is WNHNN and CDR2 is SYGVQD in the germline V gene (reference sequence). This CDR3 reads CASSGYVAGELFF. In DNA, the CDR3 is TGCGCCAGCAGTGGTTACGTGGCCGGGGAGCTGTTTTTT.

The rearrangement joins TRBV6-1 to TRBJ2-7; possible D gene TRBD2, 6 bases. Trimming left V 3 bases short and J 0 bases short, with 12 bases between. Germline values: CDR1 MNHNS, CDR2 SASEGT. The CDR3 has 15 residues. The CDR3 nucleotides read TGTGCCAGCAGTGAGGCGGGATTCAGCTCCTACGAGCAGTACTTC. As protein: CASSEAGFSSYEQYF.

The genes are TRBV5-1 and TRBJ1-4; TRBD1 is a possible D gene (5 bases). Germline V gene sequence: CDR1 SGHRS, CDR2 YFSETQ. V was cut by 5 bases and J by 8 bases, with 22 bases left in between. CDR3 length equals 16 residues. CDR3 loop: CASSTGLRARWEKLFF. The CDR3 nucleotides read TGCGCCAGCAGTACGGGTCTCAGGGCCCGTTGGGAAAAACTGTTTTTT.

The chain is built from TRBV6-1 and TRBJ2-7; D gene uncertain. Germline CDR1 reads MNHNS; CDR2 reads SASEGT. The CDR3 has 12 residues. The V end was cut by 2 bases, the J end by 3 bases, with 5 bases between. CDR3 DNA: TGTGCCAGCAGTGAATGGGGCTACGAGCAGTACTTC. Translated: CASSEWGYEQYF.